These 9 T cell receptor beta chains were sequenced from one sample in a study of blood T cell repertoires in COVID-19. Data came from immunoSEQ multiplex PCR; TCRdb stores just in-frame clones and leaves some out. This table has 190,000 or so clones, around 89% appearing once. The source material was PBMCs or T cells enriched from blood (not recorded which). These receptors all come from a woman younger than 30 who had recovered from COVID-19.

This chain joins TRBV5-6 and TRBJ2-3, with a tentative D call TRBD1 (6 bases). The CDR3 spans 17 residues. Trimming took 4 bases from V and 1 from J, leaving 19 bases between them. Germline-derived CDR1 and CDR2 are SGHDT and YYEEEE. CDR3 bases: TGTGCCAGCAGCCTTAAACTACAGGGAGTGGGCACAGATACGCAGTATTTT. It codes for CASSLKLQGVGTDTQYF.

The chain joins TRBV14 to TRBJ2-3; tentative D call: TRBD2 (7 bases). V lost 5 bases to trimming and J lost 14 bases, with 17 bases between them. CDR3 length: 12 residues. From germline, CDR1 is SGHDN and CDR2 FVKESK. CDR3: CASSGGGPGWYF. The CDR3, as DNA: TGTGCCAGCAGCGGGGGGGGCCCAGGCTGGTATTTT.

The CDR3 DNA follows: TGTGCCAGCAGCAATAGCGGGGGGCTCCACACTGAAGCTTTCTTT. This translates into CASSNSGGLHTEAFF. This chain uses TRBV14 with TRBJ1-1, with D perhaps TRBD1 (6 bases). Germline-derived CDR1 and CDR2 are SGHDN and FVKESK. Between the trimmed V and J ends, which lost 5 bases and 3 bases, there was a span of 16 bases. CDR3 size: 15 residues.

The rearrangement links TRBV5-1 to TRBJ2-5; D gene unclear. This CDR3 has 14 residues. Trimming pared 1 base from V and 2 bases from J, leaving 9 bases between. Germline V lookup: CDR1 SGHRS, CDR2 YFSETQ. Here the CDR3 DNA reads TGCGCCAGCAGCTTGTGGTCAGGACAAGAGACCCAGTACTTC. Translated: CASSLWSGQETQYF.

This clone was counted between two and nine times. The V call is TRBV12-3 or TRBV12-4, the J call TRBJ1-2; no reliable D call. The V end was cut by 0 bases, the J end by 8 bases, with 10 bases between. There are 13 residues in the CDR3. The CDR3, as DNA: TGTGCCAGCAGTTTAGCGCTCGGGTACGGCTACACCTTC. The encoded protein is CASSLALGYGYTF.

The chain employs TRBV13 and TRBJ1-2; 8 nucleotides agree with TRBD1. The CDR3 loop spans 14 amino acids. The V gene's germline CDR1 is PRHDT and CDR2 FYEKMQ (reference sequence). V shed 5 bases and J 3 bases; nucleotides not matched to a gene: 5. The DNA of the CDR3 is TGTGCCAGCAGCCCGCGACAGGGGCACTATGGCTACACCTTC. Translated: CASSPRQGHYGYTF.

The rearrangement uses TRBV6-5 and TRBJ2-5; unclear D gene. Germline CDR1 reads MNHEY; CDR2 reads SVGAGI. Trimming pared 6 bases from V and 3 bases from J, leaving 17 bases between. The CDR3 is made up of 15 amino acids. The CDR3 reads CASRSPGRPKETQYF. The CDR3 region has the DNA TGTGCCAGCAGATCGCCCGGCAGGCCCAAAGAGACCCAGTACTTC.

The chain couples TRBV19 to TRBJ1-5, with no clear D. This CDR3 region has 14 residues. Trimming left V 9 bases short and J 1 base short, with 13 bases between. The V gene's germline CDR1 is LNHDA and CDR2 SQIVND (reference sequence). CDR3 bases: TGTGCCAGCGCGAATGGAGGGAGCAATCAGCCCCAGCATTTT. Translated, it gives CASANGGSNQPQHF.

This clone appeared once. The gene calls are TRBV28 and TRBJ1-4, with 10 bases fitting TRBD1. The V gene end was trimmed by 10 bases and the J gene end by 8 bases; junction bases not matched to a gene: 7. The CDR3 extends over 13 amino acids. Looked up from germline, CDR1 is MDHEN and CDR2 is SYDVKM. CDR3 coding DNA: TGTGCCACCTGGACAGGGGGAGGAGAAAAACTGTTTTTT. This sequence encodes CATWTGGGEKLFF.